This TCR beta chain was identified in a study of blood T cells in healthy people across ages. The use of a sample-barcoded 5' primer and a J-beta primer mix characterized a second PCR of roughly 6 to 11 cycles. TCRdb reprocessed the 5' RACE reads with MiXCR, giving one entry per CDR3 protein. Of about 730,000 distinct CDR3 sequences in the sample, about 42% were seen once. Each donor supplied around 9.9 milliliters of peripheral blood. Every sample had a minimum of 6 million PBMCs isolated. The CDR3 totals 17 residues. Per the germline V gene, CDR1 is SGDLS and CDR2 is YYNGEE. Deletions cut 1 base from V and 7 bases from J, with 23 bases between.

The receptor was isolated from a woman in her fifties or sixties in good health. The sequencing sample was made of blood. The rearrangement links TRBV9 to TRBJ1-1, with D perhaps matching TRBD1 (5 bases). CDR3 DNA: TGTGCCAGCAGCGTACTTCAAACTCTCAGGGTATTTATTGAAGCTTTCTTT. Translated: CASSVLQTLRVFIEAFF.